This is a list of T cell receptor beta chains from one sample in a study of shared clonotypes between healthy human individuals. Produced via immunoSEQ multiplex PCR; TCRdb's table is partial and in-frame only. The sample includes just over 95,000 clones, 67% seen only once; the top ten take 40% to 45%. Sequenced material: memory CD8+ T cells sorted from blood. Every receptor here comes from a man aged 30-40 years in good health. The CDR3 runs from the conserved cysteine through the conserved F or W. The D gene is left open where the match is weak.

D gene: -; V gene: TRBV9; J gene: TRBJ2-7; CDR3 protein: CASSVASDGLASYEQYF
D gene: -; V gene: TRBV7-2; J gene: TRBJ2-6; CDR3 protein: CASSNLWGDSSGANVLTF
D gene: -; V gene: TRBV11-2; J gene: TRBJ2-1; CDR3 protein: CASSFYGSGAEQFF
D gene: -; V gene: TRBV28; J gene: TRBJ2-7; CDR3 protein: CASSGPGERNYEQYF
D gene: TRBD1; V gene: TRBV28; J gene: TRBJ1-5; CDR3 protein: CASRGSGGALINQPQHF
D gene: -; V gene: TRBV18; J gene: TRBJ2-1; CDR3 protein: CASSPGRSGANEQFF
D gene: -; V gene: TRBV6-6; J gene: TRBJ2-1; CDR3 protein: CASSPGSYNEQFF
D gene: TRBD1; V gene: TRBV7-2; J gene: TRBJ1-5; CDR3 protein: CASSLMGTGLNQPQHF
D gene: -; V gene: TRBV30; J gene: TRBJ2-7; CDR3 protein: CAWSILTDGEQYF
D gene: -; V gene: TRBV7-6; J gene: TRBJ2-5; CDR3 protein: CASSGDQETQYF
D gene: -; V gene: TRBV4-1; J gene: TRBJ2-1; CDR3 protein: CASSGLGGNEQFF
D gene: -; V gene: TRBV28; J gene: TRBJ1-2; CDR3 protein: CASSSGSLVGGYTF
D gene: TRBD2; V gene: TRBV5-1; J gene: TRBJ2-1; CDR3 protein: CASSPTSGTYNEQFF
D gene: -; V gene: TRBV29-1; J gene: TRBJ2-7; CDR3 protein: CSVRLDARYEQYF
D gene: TRBD1; V gene: TRBV6-5; J gene: TRBJ2-1; CDR3 protein: CASSPGTGGYQQFF
D gene: -; V gene: TRBV7-4; J gene: TRBJ2-2; CDR3 protein: CASSTYNTGELFF
D gene: -; V gene: TRBV18; J gene: TRBJ1-2; CDR3 protein: CASSDPADGYTF
D gene: -; V gene: TRBV7-9; J gene: TRBJ2-1; CDR3 protein: CASSLSESSYNEQFF
D gene: TRBD1; V gene: TRBV6-5; J gene: TRBJ2-7; CDR3 protein: CASSFSAGTGNDEQYF
D gene: TRBD1; V gene: TRBV27; J gene: TRBJ2-7; CDR3 protein: CASSLSPTGSREQYF
D gene: TRBD1; V gene: TRBV5-1; J gene: TRBJ1-1; CDR3 protein: CASSLQGWTEAFF
D gene: -; V gene: TRBV11-2; J gene: TRBJ1-1; CDR3 protein: CASSLSAGQAPYTEAFF
D gene: TRBD2; V gene: TRBV10-1; J gene: TRBJ2-1; CDR3 protein: CATQRGGSYNEQFF
D gene: -; V gene: TRBV2; J gene: TRBJ2-7; CDR3 protein: CASGKYEQYF
D gene: TRBD1; V gene: TRBV7-2; J gene: TRBJ1-2; CDR3 protein: CATWGQAPDYGYTF
D gene: TRBD2; V gene: TRBV7-9; J gene: TRBJ2-7; CDR3 protein: CASSFSRGYEQYF
D gene: TRBD2; V gene: TRBV27; J gene: TRBJ2-1; CDR3 protein: CASSLGTSGTGEQFF
D gene: TRBD1; V gene: TRBV27; J gene: TRBJ1-2; CDR3 protein: CASSPYYYRDSPHGYTF
D gene: -; V gene: TRBV19; J gene: TRBJ1-2; CDR3 protein: CASSPEAGGGYGYTF
D gene: -; V gene: TRBV20-1; J gene: TRBJ1-2; CDR3 protein: CSARDVYGYTF
D gene: -; V gene: TRBV11-3; J gene: TRBJ2-7; CDR3 protein: CATGVSSVHEQYF
D gene: -; V gene: TRBV20-1; J gene: TRBJ2-1; CDR3 protein: CSASPDNEQFF
D gene: -; V gene: TRBV28; J gene: TRBJ1-1; CDR3 protein: CASSFGWGGTEAFF
D gene: TRBD2; V gene: TRBV5-6; J gene: TRBJ2-2; CDR3 protein: CASSETLGRGTGELFF
D gene: -; V gene: TRBV5-4; J gene: TRBJ1-2; CDR3 protein: CASNPPGAYGYTF
D gene: -; V gene: TRBV21-1; J gene: TRBJ1-2; CDR3 protein: CASSTRQGRNYGYTF
D gene: -; V gene: TRBV6-4; J gene: TRBJ2-2; CDR3 protein: CASSREPNTGELFF
D gene: -; V gene: TRBV7-8; J gene: TRBJ1-4; CDR3 protein: CASSRARLANEKLFF
D gene: -; V gene: TRBV14; J gene: TRBJ2-5; CDR3 protein: CASSQDGARDGRETQYF
D gene: TRBD2; V gene: TRBV29-1; J gene: TRBJ2-1; CDR3 protein: CSVEDPPGTSGIGEQFF
D gene: TRBD1; V gene: TRBV4-3; J gene: TRBJ1-4; CDR3 protein: CASSQEWDRPRELFF
D gene: -; V gene: TRBV6-1; J gene: TRBJ2-1; CDR3 protein: CASNQYYEQFF
D gene: TRBD2; V gene: TRBV25-1; J gene: TRBJ2-7; CDR3 protein: CASSAKTPRAGETLEQYF
D gene: -; V gene: TRBV25-1; J gene: TRBJ1-5; CDR3 protein: CASSEAGLSNQPQHF
D gene: -; V gene: TRBV28; J gene: TRBJ2-4; CDR3 protein: CASSLELVAKNIQYF
D gene: -; V gene: TRBV6-4; J gene: TRBJ2-2; CDR3 protein: CASSDRADTGELFF
D gene: TRBD2; V gene: TRBV9; J gene: TRBJ2-3; CDR3 protein: CASSVWTSGRPSTDTQYF
D gene: TRBD2; V gene: TRBV28; J gene: TRBJ2-5; CDR3 protein: CASRPAGLAGGPLGGETQYF
D gene: TRBD1; V gene: TRBV11-2; J gene: TRBJ2-1; CDR3 protein: CASSEKDRGGYNEQFF
D gene: -; V gene: TRBV7-2; J gene: TRBJ2-2; CDR3 protein: CASSLNSGANTGELFF
D gene: TRBD2; V gene: TRBV7-8; J gene: TRBJ2-7; CDR3 protein: CASSLAPPASGAYEQYF
D gene: -; V gene: TRBV7-9; J gene: TRBJ2-2; CDR3 protein: CASIKKRSGQGVTGELFF
D gene: -; V gene: TRBV6-1; J gene: TRBJ2-6; CDR3 protein: CASSEQDSGANVLTF
D gene: TRBD2; V gene: TRBV11-2; J gene: TRBJ2-1; CDR3 protein: CASSLVVGLAYNEQFF
D gene: -; V gene: TRBV27; J gene: TRBJ2-7; CDR3 protein: CASKSTDSYEQYF
D gene: TRBD1; V gene: TRBV11-2; J gene: TRBJ1-2; CDR3 protein: CASSATTGGGYGYTF
D gene: TRBD1; V gene: TRBV19; J gene: TRBJ1-1; CDR3 protein: CASSPRQGFEAFF
D gene: -; V gene: TRBV7-3; J gene: TRBJ2-1; CDR3 protein: CASSLTSANEQFF